The 21 T cell receptor beta chains presented below share a single source sample, sequenced in a study of blood T cell repertoires in COVID-19. Clones were sequenced by immunoSEQ multiplex PCR, and TCRdb holds only the in-frame ones, with some missing. The repertoire holds roughly 240,000 clones, with approximately 86% as singletons. Sequences were obtained from PBMCs or T cells enriched from blood (not recorded which). These receptors were collected from a woman aged 25 to 39 with acute COVID-19.

As concerns this clone: Other DNA sequences within the sample encode an identical CDR3. V and J are TRBV27 and TRBJ1-1, with a possible D match to TRBD1 (5 bases). The CDR3 length is 14 residues. V dropped 1 base and J dropped 1 base, with 7 bases sitting between them. Germline CDR1 and CDR2: MNHEY and SMNVEV (reference sequence). CDR3 residues: CASSLLGGNTEAFF. The CDR3 nucleotides read TGTGCCAGCAGTTTATTGGGGGGGAACACTGAAGCTTTCTTT.

This rearrangement joins TRBV7-9 to TRBJ2-3; TRBD2 matches 9 bases. Trimming at V came to 5 bases and at J to 8 bases, leaving 20 bases not matched to a gene. CDR1 and CDR2 from the germline V gene are SEHNR and FQNEAQ (reference sequence). The CDR3 loop spans 18 amino acids. Here the CDR3 reads CASSAGESAGGPRVTQYF. The CDR3 DNA follows: TGTGCCAGCAGCGCAGGGGAGAGTGCGGGGGGGCCACGCGTTACGCAGTATTTT.

The chain combines TRBV4-3 with TRBJ1-3, with 8 bases lining up with TRBD1. There are 17 residues in the CDR3. The junction had 6 bases not matched to a gene; V was cut back by 2 bases and J by 0 bases. Germline CDR1 and CDR2: LGHNA and YSLEER. DNA for the CDR3: TGCGCCAGCAGCCAATACCGGGACAGGAGCTCTGGAAACACCATATATTTT. Translation gives CASSQYRDRSSGNTIYF.

The CDR3: CASSVGQPNTEAFF. Written as DNA, the CDR3 is TGTGCCAGCAGCGTAGGACAGCCGAACACTGAAGCTTTCTTT. The J gene is TRBJ1-1, the V gene TRBV9; possible D gene TRBD1, 5 bases. The germline V gene encodes CDR1 SGDLS and CDR2 YYNGEE. V lost 0 bases and J 1 base, leaving 7 bases between the germline ends. The CDR3 covers 14 residues.

The chain recombines TRBV5-4 with TRBJ2-2; TRBD1 aligns across 7 bases. This CDR3 spans 17 amino acids. Trimming at V came to 3 bases and at J to 0 bases, leaving 8 bases not matched to a gene. The germline V gene has CDR1 SGHNT and CDR2 YYREEE (reference sequence). CDR3 nucleotides: TGTGCCAGCAGCTCCCCGGGACAGACCACGAACACCGGGGAGCTGTTTTTT. Its protein product is CASSSPGQTTNTGELFF.

The genes are TRBV19 and TRBJ1-1, with D tentatively TRBD1 (6 bases). This CDR3 has 15 amino acids. Germline V gene data show CDR1 as LNHDA and CDR2 as SQIVND (reference sequence). The V gene lost 2 bases and the J gene lost 5 bases, with 15 bases spanning the gap. The CDR3 DNA reads TGTGCCAGTAGTATAAGTAGACAGGCCCCGACTGAAGCTTTCTTT. Encoded protein: CASSISRQAPTEAFF.

CDR3 residues: CASGFPRDRGNSPLHF. DNA for the CDR3: TGTGCTAGTGGTTTTCCCCGGGACAGGGGCAATTCACCCCTCCACTTT. The chain recombines TRBV12-5 with TRBJ1-6; 10 nucleotides agree with TRBD1. CDR1 and CDR2 (germline): LGHNT, FRNRAP. This CDR3 is built from 16 residues. Trimming took 3 bases from V and 7 from J; bases not matched to a gene: 6.

The rearrangement joins TRBV10-3 to TRBJ1-2; 9 bases map to TRBD1. The ends lost 3 bases at V and 7 bases at J; junction bases unmatched: 0. The germline V gene has CDR1 ENHRY and CDR2 SYGVKD. This CDR3 is 12 amino acids long. This CDR3 reads CAISEQGAGYTF. CDR3 sequence (DNA): TGTGCCATCAGTGAACAGGGGGCTGGCTACACCTTC.

This chain's CDR3 is CASSPNQEANVLTF. CDR3 DNA sequence: TGTGCCAGCTCACCGAATCAGGAGGCCAACGTCCTGACTTTC. The gene calls are TRBV18 and TRBJ2-6; D is unresolved. The ends were cut back, 3 bases at V and 6 bases at J, with 9 bases in the middle. CDR3 size: 14 residues. Germline lookup yields CDR1 KGHSH and CDR2 LQKENI.

This chain joins TRBV14 and TRBJ2-1, with 9 bases fitting TRBD2. The CDR3 contains 15 residues. The V gene's germline CDR1 is SGHDN and CDR2 FVKESK. V lost 1 base, J lost 6 bases, and 4 bases stayed unmatched. In DNA form, the CDR3 reads TGTGCCAGCAGCCAAGCGGCTAGCGGGGTCAATGAGCAGTTCTTC. Its protein product is CASSQAASGVNEQFF. Full variable domain (outside the CDR3, taken from reference TRBV14 and TRBJ2-1): EAGVTQFPSHSVIEKGQTVTLRCDPISGHDNLYWYRRVMGKEIKFLLHFVKESKQDESGMPNNRFLAERTGGTYSTLKVQPAELEDSGVYFCASSQAASGVNEQFFGPGTRLTVL.

V usage is TRBV6-5 and J usage is TRBJ1-2; 8 nucleotides match TRBD1. CDR1 MNHEY and CDR2 SVGAGI come from the germline V gene. Trimming cost V 11 bases and J 4 bases; bases outside gene matches: 9. The CDR3 runs 13 residues. CDR3 sequence reads: CAVGTGLTYGYTF. The CDR3 DNA follows: TGTGCCGTCGGGACAGGCCTCACCTATGGCTACACCTTC.

The chain has TRBV29-1 and TRBJ2-5; TRBD2 aligns across 13 bases. The CDR3 sequence is 14 residues long. V shed 6 bases and J 2 bases; nucleotides not matched to a gene: 3. Germline values: CDR1 SQVTM, CDR2 ANQGSEA. The CDR3 is CSVGGLAGQETQYF. The DNA of the CDR3 is TGCAGCGTCGGGGGACTAGCGGGGCAAGAGACCCAGTACTTC.

The V gene is TRBV6-1, the J gene TRBJ1-4; possible D gene TRBD1, 5 bases. Looked up from germline, CDR1 is MNHNS and CDR2 is SASEGT. This CDR3 region has 14 residues. The ends were cut back, 2 bases at V and 10 bases at J, with 14 bases in the middle. CDR3 bases: TGTGCCAGCAGTGAACAGGGCAGGGATGGAAAACTGTTTTTT. Protein: CASSEQGRDGKLFF.

The gene calls are TRBV11-2 and TRBJ2-7; D not resolved. The CDR3 consists of 15 residues. Germline V gene data show CDR1 as SGHAT and CDR2 as FQNNGV. Trimming took 0 bases from V and 0 from J, leaving 9 bases between them. The CDR3 region has the DNA TGTGCCAGCAGCTTAGATTTTAGTAGCTCCTACGAGCAGTACTTC. This encodes CASSLDFSSSYEQYF.

The chain uses TRBV11-2 and TRBJ2-7; D may be TRBD2 (7 bases). The ends were cut back, 5 bases at V and 4 bases at J, with 15 bases in the middle. The CDR3 has 14 residues. Germline lookup yields CDR1 SGHAT and CDR2 FQNNGV. The CDR3 sequence is CASSLGGGEYEQYF. The CDR3 DNA follows: TGTGCCAGCAGCCTGGGGGGGGGCGAATACGAGCAGTACTTC.

This chain connects TRBV12-5 to TRBJ2-1; 8 bases fit TRBD1. V shed 7 bases, J shed 2 bases, and the junction held 4 bases outside the gene matches. This CDR3 has 14 residues. Germline values: CDR1 LGHNT, CDR2 FRNRAP. The CDR3 region has the DNA TGTGCTAGTGCCCCGGGACAGGCCTACAATGAGCAGTTCTTC. It is translated as CASAPGQAYNEQFF.

The genes are TRBV11-2 and TRBJ1-2; D may be TRBD1 (6 bases). Trimming took 8 bases from V and 4 from J, leaving 11 bases between them. In germline, CDR1 is SGHAT, CDR2 FQNNGV. The CDR3 extends over 12 amino acids. The CDR3 protein is CASQDSPYGYTF. The DNA for the CDR3 is TGTGCCAGCCAGGACAGTCCCTATGGCTACACCTTC.

The gene calls are TRBV5-8 and TRBJ1-2; the D gene is possibly TRBD1 (6 bases). The CDR3 spans 15 residues. Trimming removed 2 bases from V and 1 base from J, with 12 bases in between. From germline, CDR1 is SGHTS and CDR2 YDEGEE. CDR3 DNA sequence: TGTGCCAGCAGCTTCCTACAGGGATTTAACTATGGCTACACCTTC. This codes for CASSFLQGFNYGYTF. The complete variable domain, with remaining parts taken from reference TRBV5-8 and TRBJ1-2, reads EAGVTQSPTHLIKTRGQQATLRCSPISGHTSVYWYQQALGLGLQFLLWYDEGEERNRGNFPPRFSGRQFPNYSSELNVNALELEDSALYLCASSFLQGFNYGYTFGSGTRLTVV.

The V gene is TRBV7-9, the J gene TRBJ1-1; D gene uncertain. Germline-derived CDR1 and CDR2 are SEHNR and FQNEAQ (reference sequence). The CDR3 loop spans 13 amino acids. Trimming pared 7 bases from V and 6 bases from J, leaving 15 bases between. The CDR3 nucleotides read TGTGCCAGCACTCCCCTCGTAAGAGCTGAAGCTTTCTTT. Amino acid sequence: CASTPLVRAEAFF.

The V call is TRBV7-9, the J call TRBJ1-4; 7 nucleotides align to TRBD1. J was trimmed by 4 bases and V by 4 bases; bases with no gene match: 6. The length of the CDR3 is 15 residues. Germline loops: CDR1 SEHNR, CDR2 FQNEAQ (reference sequence). The CDR3 region is CASSSSGTVNEKLFF. The DNA for the CDR3 is TGTGCCAGCAGCTCCTCCGGGACAGTTAATGAAAAACTGTTTTTT.

CDR3 amino acids: CASSWTINNEQFF. The CDR3 DNA reads as TGTGCCAGCAGCTGGACTATTAACAATGAGCAGTTCTTC. The chain couples TRBV3-1 (or the pseudogene TRBV3-2) to TRBJ2-1; the D gene is possibly TRBD2 (6 bases). V was trimmed by 5 bases and J by 5 bases, leaving 10 bases between them. Per the germline V gene, CDR1 is LGHDT and CDR2 is YNNKEL (reference sequence). The CDR3 has 13 amino acids.